This entry lists 2 T cell receptor beta chains sequenced from one sample in a study of shared clonotypes between healthy human individuals. Using immunoSEQ multiplex PCR, the repertoire was profiled, and TCRdb retains in-frame clones only, with some absent. The sample holds 2,500,000 or so clones, 90% to 95% seen once. The sequencing input was naive CD4+ T cells sorted from blood. Documented subset: CD45RA+ positively selected. The origin of the receptors is a man in his late teens or twenties in good health.

The chain has TRBV7-2 and TRBJ2-5; D not resolved. Per germline, CDR1 SGHTA and CDR2 FQGNSA. V was trimmed by 5 bases and J by 5 bases, leaving 15 bases between them. The length of the CDR3 is 14 residues. CDR3 bases: TGTGCCAGCAGCCTCGGAGCCCCGACGGAGACCCAGTACTTC. It encodes CASSLGAPTETQYF.

The gene calls are TRBV5-1 and TRBJ1-2; D call uncertain. The ends were cut back, 4 bases at V and 4 bases at J, with 17 bases in the middle. There are 15 residues in the CDR3. Germline V lookup: CDR1 SGHRS, CDR2 YFSETQ. The CDR3 region is CASSTTTAERYGYTF. The DNA for the CDR3 is TGCGCCAGCAGCACCACGACGGCTGAGCGCTATGGCTACACCTTC.